The following is a T cell receptor beta chain sequence with its context. The target antigen is unknown. The sample belongs to a study of blood T cells in healthy people across ages. About the study: Template switching captured about one barcoded beta molecule per two T cells. Overall study findings and caveats: Older individuals had lower TCR beta diversity per million T cells (the decline was roughly linear). TCR beta diversity tracked closely with naive T cell percentage.

CDR1 is MNHNY and CDR2 is SVGAGI in the germline V gene (reference sequence). The germline V and J ends were trimmed by 7 bases and 8 bases, with 14 bases remaining between them. CDR3 size: 12 residues. It was with a sample-barcoded 5' primer and a J-beta primer mix that a second PCR of roughly 7 to 12 cycles was run. Tags on each cDNA molecule came from a template-switch adaptor with 12 random nucleotides. TCRdb fed the 5' RACE reads into MiXCR, producing one record per CDR3 protein. The sample comprises almost 300,000 distinct CDR3 sequences, 27% of which are singletons, and around 30% rests with the top ten.

Specimen: blood. The rearrangement joins TRBV6-6 to TRBJ1-2; TRBD1 might be the D (5 bases). The TCR comes from a woman aged 65 to 85 in good health. This CDR3 is CASNMGDFGYTF. The CDR3 DNA reads as TGTGCCAGCAACATGGGGGATTTCGGCTACACCTTC.